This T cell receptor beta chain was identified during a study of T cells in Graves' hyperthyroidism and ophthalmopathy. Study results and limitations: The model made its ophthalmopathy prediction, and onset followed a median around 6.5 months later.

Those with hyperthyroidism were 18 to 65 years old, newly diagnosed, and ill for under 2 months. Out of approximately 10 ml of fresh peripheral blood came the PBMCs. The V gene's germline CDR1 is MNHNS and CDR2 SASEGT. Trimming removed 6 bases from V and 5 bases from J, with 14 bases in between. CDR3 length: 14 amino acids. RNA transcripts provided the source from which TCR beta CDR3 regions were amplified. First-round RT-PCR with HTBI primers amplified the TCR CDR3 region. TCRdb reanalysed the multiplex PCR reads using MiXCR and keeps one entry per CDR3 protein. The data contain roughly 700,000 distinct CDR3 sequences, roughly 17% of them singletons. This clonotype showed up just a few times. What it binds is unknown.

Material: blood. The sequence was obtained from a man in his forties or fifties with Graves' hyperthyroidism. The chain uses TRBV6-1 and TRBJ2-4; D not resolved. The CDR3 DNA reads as TGTGCCAGCAGACTACAGTCTTCCCAAAACATTCAGTACTTC. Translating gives CASRLQSSQNIQYF.